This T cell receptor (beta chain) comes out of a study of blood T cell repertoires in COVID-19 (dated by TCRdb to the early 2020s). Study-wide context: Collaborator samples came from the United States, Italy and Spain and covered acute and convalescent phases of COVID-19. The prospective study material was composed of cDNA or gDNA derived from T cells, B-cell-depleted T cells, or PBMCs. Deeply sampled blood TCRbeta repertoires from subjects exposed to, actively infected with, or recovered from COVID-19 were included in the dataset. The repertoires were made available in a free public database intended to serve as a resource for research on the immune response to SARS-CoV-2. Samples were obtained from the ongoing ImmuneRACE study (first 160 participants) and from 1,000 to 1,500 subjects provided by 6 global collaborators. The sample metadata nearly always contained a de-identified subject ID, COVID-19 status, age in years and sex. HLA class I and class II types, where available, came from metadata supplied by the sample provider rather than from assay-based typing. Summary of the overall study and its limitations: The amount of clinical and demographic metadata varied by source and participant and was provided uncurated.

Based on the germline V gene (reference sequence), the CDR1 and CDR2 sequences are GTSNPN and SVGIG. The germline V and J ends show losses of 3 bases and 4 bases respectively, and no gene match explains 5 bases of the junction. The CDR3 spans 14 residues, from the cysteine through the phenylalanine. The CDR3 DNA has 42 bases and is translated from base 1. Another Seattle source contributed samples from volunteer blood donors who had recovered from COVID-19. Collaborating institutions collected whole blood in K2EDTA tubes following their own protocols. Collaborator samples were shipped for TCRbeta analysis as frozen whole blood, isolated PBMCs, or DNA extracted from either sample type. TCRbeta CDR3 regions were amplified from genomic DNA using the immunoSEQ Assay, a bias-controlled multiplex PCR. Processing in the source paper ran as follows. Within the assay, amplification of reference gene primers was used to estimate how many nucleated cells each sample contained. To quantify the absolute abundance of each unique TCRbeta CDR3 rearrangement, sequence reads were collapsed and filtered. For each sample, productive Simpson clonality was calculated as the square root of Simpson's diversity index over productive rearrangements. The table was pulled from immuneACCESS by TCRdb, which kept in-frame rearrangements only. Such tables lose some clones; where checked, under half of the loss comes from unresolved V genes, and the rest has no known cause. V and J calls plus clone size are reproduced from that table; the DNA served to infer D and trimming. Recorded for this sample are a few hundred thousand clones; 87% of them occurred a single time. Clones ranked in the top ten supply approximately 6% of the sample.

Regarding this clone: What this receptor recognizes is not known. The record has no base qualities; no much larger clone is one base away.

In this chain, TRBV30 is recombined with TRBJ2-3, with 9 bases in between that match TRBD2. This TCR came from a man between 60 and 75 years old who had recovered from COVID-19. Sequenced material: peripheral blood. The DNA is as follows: TGTGCCTGGAGCGGTAGCGGGAGCCCAGATACGCAGTATTTT. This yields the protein CAWSGSGSPDTQYF.